Below, 14 T cell receptor beta chains from the same sample are listed, as sequenced in a study of CD8+ T cells in alopecia areata. RNA, once extracted, was reverse transcribed into cDNA for use as the sequencing template. Clones were read by immunoSEQ multiplex PCR, and TCRdb kept only the in-frame ones, dropping some. Listed here are about 270,000 clones without any singletons, the top ten holding roughly 1.2%. The pooled cutaneous lymph node cells were sorted using several markers (CD4, CD8alpha, NKG2D, NKG2ACE and others). Sequenced sample: CD4+ T cells sorted from a lymph node. The receptor source for this set is a C3H/HeJ mouse with alopecia areata. The strain bears MHC haplotype H2-k.

This clone has more than one count but fewer than ten. Gene labels here are mouse ones. The read terminates 4 residues before the CDR3 end, so the remaining end is supplied by the germline J gene. The identical CDR3 is also encoded by other nucleotide sequences in the sample. The chain is built from TRBV1 and TRBJ2-3, with 7 nucleotides matching TRBD2. The CDR3 runs 15 residues. The germline CDR1 and CDR2 sequences are NSQYPW and LRSPGD (reference sequence). V shed 0 bases, J shed 1 base, and the junction held 1 base outside the gene matches. The part of the CDR3 DNA that was read is TGCACCTGCAGTGCAGATACTGGGGGTGCAGAA. It encodes CTCSADTGGAE. Given in full, the CDR3 is CTCSADTGGAETLYF. The complete variable domain, with remaining parts taken from reference TRBV1 and TRBJ2-3, reads VTLLEQNPRWRLVPRGQAVNLRCILKNSQYPWMSWYQQDLQKQLQWLFTLRSPGDKEVKSLPGADYLATRVTDTELRLQVANMSQGRTLYCTCSADTGGAETLYFGSGTRLTVL.

This clone was picked up a small number of times. Gene and germline names: mouse. With the read ending 4 residues before the CDR3 end, the germline J gene is used to fill in that end. The chain uses TRBV3 and TRBJ2-5; 7 nucleotides align to TRBD1. This CDR3 is built from 14 residues. Germline CDR1 reads SNHLY; CDR2 reads FYNGKV (reference sequence). Incomplete CDR3 DNA: TGTGCCAGCAGCTCTTCCGGGACAGAAGAC. Translating gives CASSSSGTED. The full CDR3 is CASSSSGTEDTQYF.

This clone was recorded a few times. Each gene name is a mouse one. Read sequence stops 4 residues before the CDR3 end, and the germline J gene provides the missing end. The chain uses TRBV13-3 and TRBJ2-1; the D gene is possibly TRBD2 (6 bases). The CDR3 contains 15 residues. Germline V gives CDR1 NNHDY, CDR2 SYVADS. V was pared by 0 bases and J by 5 bases, with 12 bases between. This CDR3 is CASSDAVGTHAEQFF. The sequenced part of the CDR3 DNA is TGTGCCAGCAGTGATGCAGTGGGGACTCATGCT.

This clone was detected a few times. The gene names given are mouse names. Coverage ceases 4 residues before the CDR3 finishes, and the germline J gene fills in the end. The rearrangement uses TRBV14 and TRBJ2-1; 10 positions match TRBD1. The V and J ends lost 0 bases and 4 bases, in that order; junction bases with no gene match: 4. The V gene's germline CDR1 is SGHDT and CDR2 FRDEAV. The CDR3 runs 16 residues. The covered CDR3 bases are TGTGCCAGCAGTTTCTTCAGGGACAGGGGTTATGCT. Residues: CASSFFRDRGYA. The complete CDR3 protein is CASSFFRDRGYAEQFF.

This clone was counted between two and nine times. Here the gene names and germline are mouse. The read ends 4 residues shy of where the CDR3 ends; the end is completed using the germline J gene. This chain links TRBV13-1 with TRBJ2-1; possibly TRBD2 for D (5 bases). Trimming removed 1 base at V and 4 bases at J, with 9 bases between. The CDR3 spans 14 residues. The germline V gene has CDR1 NSHNY and CDR2 SYGAGN. Here the CDR3 reads CASSDRLWYAEQFF. CDR3 DNA, as far as it was read: TGTGCCAGCAGTGATCGACTGTGGTATGCT.

Only a few counts were recorded for this clone. Gene names follow the mouse nomenclature. From the germline J gene comes the end of the CDR3, since the read stops 4 residues before it. The chain combines TRBV1 with TRBJ2-2, with D maybe TRBD2 (6 bases). Per the germline V gene, CDR1 is NSQYPW and CDR2 is LRSPGD (reference sequence). Trimming pared 4 bases from V and 1 base from J, leaving 13 bases between. The CDR3 is made up of 16 amino acids. The sequenced CDR3 bases are TGCACCTGCAGTGGGGGCCCGGGGGGAAACACCGGG. It encodes CTCSGGPGGNTG. The entire CDR3 reads CTCSGGPGGNTGQLYF. Full variable domain (rest looked up from reference TRBV1 and TRBJ2-2): VTLLEQNPRWRLVPRGQAVNLRCILKNSQYPWMSWYQQDLQKQLQWLFTLRSPGDKEVKSLPGADYLATRVTDTELRLQVANMSQGRTLYCTCSGGPGGNTGQLYFGEGSKLTVL.

This clone was seen only a few times. Mouse gene names apply. Read coverage stops 4 residues before the CDR3 terminus; the germline J gene supplies the remainder. The rearrangement uses TRBV1 and TRBJ1-1, with D maybe TRBD1 (6 bases). The CDR3 sequence is 15 residues long. Germline CDR1 and CDR2: NSQYPW and LRSPGD (reference sequence). The CDR3 sequence: CTCSAVAGGAREVFF. The CDR3 bases that were read are TGCACCTGCAGTGCAGTGGCTGGGGGGGCGCGA.

A word on this clone: The genes are named according to mouse. Read coverage stops 3 residues before the CDR3 terminus; the germline J gene supplies the remainder. The J gene is TRBJ1-6, the V gene TRBV5; D not certain. TRBJ1-6 is classed as an ORF, of uncertain function. Germline loops: CDR1 LGHNA, CDR2 YNLKQL (reference sequence). Trimming took off 2 bases at V and 8 bases at J, with 7 bases between the two ends. The CDR3 loop spans 13 amino acids. Incomplete CDR3 DNA: TGTGCCAGCAGCCAACAACAAGATTCGCCC. Its protein is CASSQQQDSP. The CDR3, in full, reads CASSQQQDSPLYF.

There are a few counts of this clone. Any gene name here is a mouse gene name. The CDR3 is CASSIATGVNYAEQFF. Partial CDR3 DNA: TGTGCCAGCAGTATAGCGACAGGGGTTAACTATGCT. The rearrangement links TRBV19 to TRBJ2-1; 8 nucleotides line up with TRBD1. The DNA ends 4 residues before the CDR3 does, and the rest of the CDR3 is filled in from the germline J gene. The length of the CDR3 is 16 residues. CDR1 FNHDT and CDR2 SITEND come from the germline V gene (reference sequence). Trimming took 0 bases from V and 0 from J; bases not matched to a gene: 2.

This clone was observed a handful of times. Mouse gene names and germline throughout. Read sequence stops 4 residues before the CDR3 end, and the germline J gene provides the missing end. The same CDR3 can be traced to other DNA sequences in this sample. The chain carries TRBV5 and TRBJ2-5; maybe TRBD1 (6 bases). The CDR3 covers 14 residues. Germline V gene lookup returns CDR1 LGHNA and CDR2 YNLKQL (reference sequence). The CDR3 loop is CASSQEGGGDTQYF. CDR3 DNA (partial): TGTGCCAGCAGCCAAGAAGGGGGAGGAGAC.

As for this clone: All gene names here are mouse names. The CDR3 loop reads CASKLGAQNTLYF. The sequenced part of the CDR3 DNA is TGTGCCAGCAAACTGGGGGCTCAAAAC. V gene TRBV13-1 combines with J gene TRBJ2-4; 8 bases line up with TRBD2. The CDR3 end falls 4 residues outside the read, so it is completed with the germline J gene. With V trimmed by 6 bases and J by 2 bases, 2 bases remained unmatched. Germline lookup yields CDR1 NSHNY and CDR2 SYGAGN. This CDR3 has 13 amino acids.

With regard to this clone: Gene names refer to mouse genes. The read ends 4 residues shy of where the CDR3 ends; the end is completed using the germline J gene. The chain couples TRBV13-1 to TRBJ2-5, with 11 positions matching TRBD1. Germline CDR1 and CDR2: NSHNY and SYGAGN. The CDR3 sequence is 15 residues long. The DNA read from the CDR3 is TGTGCCAGCAGTCCTGGACAGGGGGCTGGGGAC. Translated: CASSPGQGAGD. The full CDR3 is CASSPGQGAGDTQYF.

There are a few counts of this clone. Here the gene names and germline are mouse. Read coverage stops 4 residues before the CDR3 terminus; the germline J gene supplies the remainder. This chain links TRBV13-1 with TRBJ2-5; 9 nucleotides agree with TRBD2. The germline gives CDR1 NSHNY, CDR2 SYGAGN. Trimming cost V 5 bases and J 0 bases; bases outside gene matches: 4. The CDR3 totals 15 residues. Partial CDR3 DNA: TGTGCCAGCAGCCGGACTGGGGTTAACCAAGAC. It yields the protein CASSRTGVNQD. The entire CDR3 sequence reads CASSRTGVNQDTQYF.

This clone came up a few times. Mouse gene names and germline throughout. The read comes to an end 4 residues before the CDR3 does, leaving the germline J gene to fill in the end. V gene TRBV31 combines with J gene TRBJ2-1; 7 bases are shared with TRBD2. The CDR3 loop spans 14 amino acids. Germline lookup yields CDR1 GKSSPN and CDR2 SITVG. The V segment lost 3 bases and the J segment 3 bases; nucleotides outside the gene matches: 5. The part of the CDR3 DNA that was read is TGTGCCTGGAGCCTGGGGGAGGCCTATGCT. Its translation: CAWSLGEAYA. The complete CDR3 reads CAWSLGEAYAEQFF.